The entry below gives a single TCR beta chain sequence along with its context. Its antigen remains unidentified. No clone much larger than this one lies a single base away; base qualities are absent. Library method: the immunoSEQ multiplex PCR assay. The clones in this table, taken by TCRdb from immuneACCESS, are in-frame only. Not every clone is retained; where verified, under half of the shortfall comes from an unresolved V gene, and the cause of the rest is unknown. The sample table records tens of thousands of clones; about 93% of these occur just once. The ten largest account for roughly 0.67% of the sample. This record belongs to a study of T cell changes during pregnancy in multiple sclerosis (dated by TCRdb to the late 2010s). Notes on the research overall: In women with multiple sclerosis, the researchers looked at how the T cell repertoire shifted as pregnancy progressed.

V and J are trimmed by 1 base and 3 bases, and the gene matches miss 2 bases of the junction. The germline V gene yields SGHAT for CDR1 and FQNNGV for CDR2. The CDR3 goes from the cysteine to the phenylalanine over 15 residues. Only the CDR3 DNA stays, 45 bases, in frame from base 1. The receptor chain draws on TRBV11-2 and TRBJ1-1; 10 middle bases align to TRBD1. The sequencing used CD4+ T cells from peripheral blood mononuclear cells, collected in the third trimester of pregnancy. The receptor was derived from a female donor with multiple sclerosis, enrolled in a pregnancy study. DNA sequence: TGTGCCAGCAGCTTAGGCGACAGGGGGCACACTGAAGCTTTCTTT. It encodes CASSLGDRGHTEAFF.